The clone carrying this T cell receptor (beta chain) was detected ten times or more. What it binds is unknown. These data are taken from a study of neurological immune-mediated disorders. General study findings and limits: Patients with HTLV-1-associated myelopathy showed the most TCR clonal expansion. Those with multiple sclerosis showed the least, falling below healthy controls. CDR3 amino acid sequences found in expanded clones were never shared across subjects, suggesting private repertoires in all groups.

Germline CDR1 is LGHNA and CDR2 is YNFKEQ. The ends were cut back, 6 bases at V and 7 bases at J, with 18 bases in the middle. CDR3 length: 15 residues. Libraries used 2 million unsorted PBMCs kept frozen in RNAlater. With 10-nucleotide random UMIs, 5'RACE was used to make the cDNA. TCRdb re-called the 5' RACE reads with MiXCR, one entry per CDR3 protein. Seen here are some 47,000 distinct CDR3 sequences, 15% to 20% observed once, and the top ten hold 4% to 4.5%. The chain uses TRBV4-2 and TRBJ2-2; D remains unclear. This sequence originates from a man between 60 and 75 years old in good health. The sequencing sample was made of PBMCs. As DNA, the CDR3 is TGTGCCAGCAGAAGATCCCGGGCCCTAGGCGGGGAGCTGTTTTTT. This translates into CASRRSRALGGELFF.